The T cell receptor beta chain under discussion was sequenced for a study of shared clonotypes between healthy human individuals. Study outcomes and limitations: Rarefaction showed sorted-subset sequencing was incomplete despite large depth.

The protocol was immunoSEQ multiplex PCR, while the TCRdb copy is restricted to in-frame clones and leaves out a portion. This table holds 2.3 million or so clones, approximately 93% found once. With respect to this clone: The target antigen is unknown.

Germline CDR1 is MNHEY and CDR2 is SVGAGI. The CDR3 runs 16 residues. V was pared by 3 bases and J by 0 bases, with 4 bases of the junction left unmatched. The receptor comes from a man between 18 and 29 years old in good health. Some clones in this sample may be carry-over from other donors' samples. What was sequenced was naive CD4+ T cells from PBMCs. This sample's subset: CD45RA+ positively selected. The rearrangement uses TRBV6-5 and TRBJ2-5; TRBD2 agrees at 10 bases. CDR3 sequence (DNA): TGTGCCAGCAGTTATGGACTAGCGGTTTACCAAGAGACCCAGTACTTC. It is translated as CASSYGLAVYQETQYF.